One sample yielded the 6 T cell receptor beta chains listed below, sequenced in a study of cytomegalovirus exposure and HLA in healthy donors. PCR used 60 Vbeta primers and 13 Jbeta primers. Sequenced by immunoSEQ multiplex PCR; TCRdb stores in-frame clones only, minus some. This sample has around 180,000 clones, with 75% to 90% found just once. The sample taken for sequencing was PBMCs. The receptors originated from a boy aged 2-9 years in good health and CMV-seronegative.

The chain employs TRBV15 and TRBJ1-5; TRBD1 matches at 8 bases. This CDR3 contains 15 residues. V was pared by 5 bases and J by 6 bases, with 9 bases of the junction left unmatched. CDR1 and CDR2 (germline): LNHNV, YYDKDF (reference sequence). The CDR3 spells CATSGGQGSGQPQHF. CDR3 DNA sequence: TGTGCCACCAGCGGAGGACAGGGTTCAGGTCAGCCCCAGCATTTT.

V is TRBV7-6 and J is TRBJ2-7, with D perhaps matching TRBD2 (6 bases). The CDR3 contains 14 residues. Trimming cost V 2 bases and J 6 bases, with 14 bases left between them. Looked up from germline, CDR1 is SGHVS and CDR2 is FNYEAQ. CDR3 residues: CASSLNIGGSEQYF. CDR3 bases: TGTGCCAGCAGCTTAAACATCGGGGGTAGCGAGCAGTACTTC.

This clone occurred a few times. The chain carries TRBV6-5 and TRBJ2-2; the match to TRBD1 covers 9 bases. Unmatched junction bases numbered 5, after V lost 5 bases and J lost 4 bases. The CDR3 is 15 residues long. The germline V gene has CDR1 MNHEY and CDR2 SVGAGI. Here the CDR3 DNA reads TGTGCCAGCAGTGCTGGACAGGGGACCACCGGGGAGCTGTTTTTT. As protein: CASSAGQGTTGELFF.

The J gene is TRBJ1-5, the V gene TRBV28; D remains unclear. The V gene's germline CDR1 is MDHEN and CDR2 SYDVKM. V was cut by 2 bases and J by 1 base, with 12 bases left in between. This CDR3 spans 16 amino acids. The DNA of the CDR3 is TGTGCCAGCAGTTTAGGGTCGGGGAGAAGCAATCAGCCCCAGCATTTT. Amino acid sequence: CASSLGSGRSNQPQHF.

V usage is TRBV1 and J usage is TRBJ2-3; the tabulated D call, TRBD2, remains unverified against the DNA. TRBV1 is a pseudogene segment. The CDR3 consists of 15 residues. CDR3 nucleotide sequence: TGCACCAGCAGCCAAACGACTAGCGGCACAGATACGCAGTATTTT. Encoded protein: CTSSQTTSGTDTQYF.

As DNA, the CDR3 is TGTGCCAGCAGCCTCCGAACAGGGTTGAGGGGCTACACCTTC. This sequence encodes CASSLRTGLRGYTF. The V call is TRBV21-1, the J call TRBJ1-2; the table's D call, TRBD1, was not checked against the DNA. TRBV21-1 is assigned pseudogene status. The CDR3 spans 14 residues.